Listed below are T cell receptor beta chains from one sample, sequenced in a study of metastatic and nonmetastatic thyroid tumors. TCRdb redid the clone calls on the PCR reads using MiXCR. This table holds some 30,000 clones, approximately 10% found once. Sequencing used blood. These receptors were collected from a female donor with papillary thyroid cancer or a benign thyroid nodule (not recorded which). Some clones in this sample may be carry-over from other donors' samples. Each CDR3 is given without its conserved first and last residue.

TRBV3-1	TRBJ1-5	ASSQETSGPQH
TRBV11-2	TRBJ2-7	AISGGGAGAYEQY
TRBV2	TRBJ1-2	ATSQGNYGYT
TRBV24-1	TRBJ2-2	ATARSGELF
TRBV19	TRBJ2-7	ASSLWVAGGPYEQY
TRBV9	TRBJ1-3	ASSGRVGNTIY
TRBV14	TRBJ2-3	ASSRCTSGRSTDTQY
TRBV12-3/TRBV12-4	TRBJ1-2	ASSSLGVTYGYT
TRBV20-1	TRBJ1-3	SASPDSSGNTIY
TRBV4-3	TRBJ2-1	ASSKPGLAGVSYNEQF
TRBV6-1	TRBJ2-2	ASSEGHRESGELF
TRBV28	TRBJ2-2	ASSLSRGNTGELF
TRBV9	TRBJ2-5	ASSQVLLAGQETQY
TRBV9	TRBJ1-4	ASSVAGRGDEKLF
TRBV11-2	TRBJ2-7	ASSTGTSHRQNEQY
TRBV6-1	TRBJ1-2	ASSSGYFYGYT
TRBV28	TRBJ2-7	ASSLHPGTTRTYEPY
TRBV4-3	TRBJ2-5	ASSQYAGGWWETQY
TRBV4-1	TRBJ2-7	ASSQVSRGRSSYEQY
TRBV20-1	TRBJ2-1	SAKGGPGNEQF
TRBV30	TRBJ1-1	ACRRGGPTGTEAF
TRBV30	TRBJ1-6	ASRGVRDDSPLH